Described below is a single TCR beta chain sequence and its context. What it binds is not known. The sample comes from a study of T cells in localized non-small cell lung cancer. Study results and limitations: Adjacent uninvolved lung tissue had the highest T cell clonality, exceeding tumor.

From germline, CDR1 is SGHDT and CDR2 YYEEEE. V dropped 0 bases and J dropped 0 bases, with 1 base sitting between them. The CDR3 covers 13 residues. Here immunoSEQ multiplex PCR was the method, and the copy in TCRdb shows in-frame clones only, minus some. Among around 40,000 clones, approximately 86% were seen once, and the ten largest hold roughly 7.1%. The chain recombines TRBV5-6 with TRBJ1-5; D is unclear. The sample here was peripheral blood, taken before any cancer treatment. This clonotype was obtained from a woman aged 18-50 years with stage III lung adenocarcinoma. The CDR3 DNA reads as TGTGCCAGCAGCTTGGCTAGCAATCAGCCCCAGCATTTT. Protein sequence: CASSLASNQPQHF. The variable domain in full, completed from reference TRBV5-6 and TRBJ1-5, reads DAGVTQSPTHLIKTRGQQVTLRCSPKSGHDTVSWYQQALGQGPQFIFQYYEEEERQRGNFPDRFSGHQFPNYSSELNVNALLLGDSALYLCASSLASNQPQHFGDGTRLSIL.